This TCR beta chain was found in a study of blood T cells in healthy people across ages. Study-wide context: Capture by template switching was about one barcoded beta molecule per two T cells.

Study observations and caveats: It was not known whether donors were CMV positive (a possible confounder of expanded clonotype changes). Roughly linear declines in TCR beta diversity per million T cells occurred with age. PBMCs left unsorted prevented a conclusive naive versus antigen-experienced comparison.

The use of a sample-barcoded 5' primer and a J-beta primer mix characterized a second PCR of about 7 to 12 cycles. From the 5' RACE reads, TCRdb called clonotypes with MiXCR, one entry per CDR3 protein. The sample carries fewer than 1 million distinct CDR3 sequences, roughly 44% recorded once. After removal of 9 bases from V and 3 bases from J, the junction contained 9 bases not matched to a gene. The CDR3 runs to 14 residues. Germline V CDR1 and CDR2: KGHDR, SFDVKD. This clonotype has just a few counts. The antigen remains undetermined. The clonotype originates from a man between 60 and 75 years old in good health. Sequencing used blood. The rearrangement uses TRBV24-1 and TRBJ2-5, with 7 bases matching TRBD1. The CDR3 DNA reads as TGTGCCACCTCAGAGACAGGGTCTAAAGAGACCCAGTACTTC. Translated: CATSETGSKETQYF.